The source of this T cell receptor (beta chain) is a study of blood T cell repertoires in COVID-19. In the original analysis: Estimates of nucleated cell counts were drawn from the amplification of reference gene primers. The data were produced by immunoSEQ multiplex PCR, yet TCRdb's version contains in-frame clones alone and is incomplete. That table supplies the V and J calls and clone size; D and trimming were determined from the DNA. The data show hundreds of thousands of clones, approximately 83% seen once. The V gene's germline CDR1 is MNHEY and CDR2 SVGAGI. This CDR3 is built from 13 residues. Trimming removed 6 bases from V and 0 bases from J, with 8 bases in between. Participants in the exposed group had met a COVID-19 case in the 2 weeks before joining the study.

The sequence derives from a woman aged 40 to 50 who had been exposed to COVID-19. The chain carries TRBV6-5 and TRBJ1-1; no clear D gene. The sequencing sample was made of PBMCs or T cells enriched from blood (not recorded which). The CDR3 DNA reads as TGTGCCAGCAGCAGTAAGATGAACACTGAAGCTTTCTTT. It encodes CASSSKMNTEAFF.